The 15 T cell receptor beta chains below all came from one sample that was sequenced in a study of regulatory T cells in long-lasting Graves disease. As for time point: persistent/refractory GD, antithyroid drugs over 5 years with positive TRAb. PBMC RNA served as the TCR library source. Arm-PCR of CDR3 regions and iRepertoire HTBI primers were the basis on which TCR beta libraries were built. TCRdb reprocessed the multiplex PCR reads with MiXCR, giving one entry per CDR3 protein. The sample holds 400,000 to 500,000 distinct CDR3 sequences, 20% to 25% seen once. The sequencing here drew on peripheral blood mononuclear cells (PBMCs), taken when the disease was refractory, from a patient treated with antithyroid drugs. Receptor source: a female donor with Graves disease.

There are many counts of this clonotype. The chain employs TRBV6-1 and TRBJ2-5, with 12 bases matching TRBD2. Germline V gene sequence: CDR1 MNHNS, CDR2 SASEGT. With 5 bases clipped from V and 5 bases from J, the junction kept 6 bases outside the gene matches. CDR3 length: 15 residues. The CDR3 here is CASSKTSGSYETQYF. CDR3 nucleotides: TGTGCCAGCAGTAAGACTAGCGGGAGTTATGAGACCCAGTACTTC.

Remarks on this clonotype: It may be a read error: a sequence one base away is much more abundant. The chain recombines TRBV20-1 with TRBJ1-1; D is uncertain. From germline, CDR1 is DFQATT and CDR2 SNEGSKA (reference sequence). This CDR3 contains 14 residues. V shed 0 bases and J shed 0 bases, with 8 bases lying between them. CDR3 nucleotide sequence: TGCAGTGCTAGAGACAGGCAGATGAACACTGAAGCTTTCTTT. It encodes CSARDRQMNTEAFF.

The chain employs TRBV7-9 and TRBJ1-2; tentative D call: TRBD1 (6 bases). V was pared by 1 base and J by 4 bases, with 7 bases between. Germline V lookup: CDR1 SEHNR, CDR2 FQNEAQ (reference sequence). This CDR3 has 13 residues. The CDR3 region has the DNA TGTGCCAGCAGCTTAGGGGACACCTATGGCTACACCTTC. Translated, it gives CASSLGDTYGYTF.

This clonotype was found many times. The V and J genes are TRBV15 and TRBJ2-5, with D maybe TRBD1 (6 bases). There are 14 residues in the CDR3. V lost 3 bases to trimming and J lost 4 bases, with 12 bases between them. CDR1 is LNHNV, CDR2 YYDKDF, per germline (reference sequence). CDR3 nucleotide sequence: TGTGCCACCAGCAGCCCATCACAGGGAGAGACCCAGTACTTC. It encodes CATSSPSQGETQYF.

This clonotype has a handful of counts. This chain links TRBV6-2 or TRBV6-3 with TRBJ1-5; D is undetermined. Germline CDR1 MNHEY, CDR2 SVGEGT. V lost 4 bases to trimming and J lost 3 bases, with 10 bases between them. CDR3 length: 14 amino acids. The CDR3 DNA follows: TGTGCCAGCAGTTGGGGTGCGGACAATCAGCCCCAGCATTTT. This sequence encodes CASSWGADNQPQHF.

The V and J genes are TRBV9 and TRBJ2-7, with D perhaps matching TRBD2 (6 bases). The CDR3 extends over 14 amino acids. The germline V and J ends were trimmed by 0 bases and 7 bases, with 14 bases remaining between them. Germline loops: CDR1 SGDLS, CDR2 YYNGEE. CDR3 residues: CASSVGAGWREQYF. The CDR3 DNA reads TGTGCCAGCAGCGTAGGTGCGGGGTGGAGAGAGCAGTACTTC.

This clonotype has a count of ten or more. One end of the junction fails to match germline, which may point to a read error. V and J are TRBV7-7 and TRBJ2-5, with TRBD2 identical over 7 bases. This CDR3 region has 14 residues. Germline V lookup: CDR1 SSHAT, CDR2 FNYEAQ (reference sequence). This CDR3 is CASSLYPGGETQYF. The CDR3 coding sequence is TGTGCTAGCAGCTTATATCCGGGAGGAGAGACCCAGTACTTC.

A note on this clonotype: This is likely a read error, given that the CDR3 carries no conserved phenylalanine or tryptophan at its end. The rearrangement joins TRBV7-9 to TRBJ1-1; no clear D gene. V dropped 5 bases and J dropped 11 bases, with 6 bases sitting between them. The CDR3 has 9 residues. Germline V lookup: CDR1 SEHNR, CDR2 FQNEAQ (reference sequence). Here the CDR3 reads CASSPEAFL. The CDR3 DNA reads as TGTGCCAGCAGCCCCGAGGCTTTCCTT.

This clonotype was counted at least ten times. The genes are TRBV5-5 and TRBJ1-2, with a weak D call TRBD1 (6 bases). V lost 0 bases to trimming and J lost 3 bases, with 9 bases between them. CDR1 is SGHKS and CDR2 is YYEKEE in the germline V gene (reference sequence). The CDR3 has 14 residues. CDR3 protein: CASSLVEGDYGYTF. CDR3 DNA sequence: TGTGCCAGCAGCTTGGTCGAGGGGGACTATGGCTACACCTTC.

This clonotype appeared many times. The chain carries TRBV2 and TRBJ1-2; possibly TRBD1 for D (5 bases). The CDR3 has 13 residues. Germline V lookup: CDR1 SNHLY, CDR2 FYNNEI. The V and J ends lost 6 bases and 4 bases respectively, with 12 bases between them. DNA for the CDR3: TGTGCCAGCAGCGGTGACAGCCCCTATGGCTACACCTTC. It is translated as CASSGDSPYGYTF.

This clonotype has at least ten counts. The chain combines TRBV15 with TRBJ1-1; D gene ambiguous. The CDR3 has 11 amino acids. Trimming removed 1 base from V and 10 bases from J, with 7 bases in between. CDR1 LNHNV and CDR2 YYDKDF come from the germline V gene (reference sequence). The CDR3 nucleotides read TGTGCCACCAGCAGAGGGTTGGGAGCTTTCTTT. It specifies CATSRGLGAFF.

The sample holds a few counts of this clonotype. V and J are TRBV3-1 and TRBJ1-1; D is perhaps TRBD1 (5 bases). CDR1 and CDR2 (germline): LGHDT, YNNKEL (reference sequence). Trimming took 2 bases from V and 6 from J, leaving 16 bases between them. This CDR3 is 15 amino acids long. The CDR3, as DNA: TGTGCCAGCAGCCAATCGGGGGGGGGGTGGTCTGAAGCTTTCTTT. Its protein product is CASSQSGGGWSEAFF.

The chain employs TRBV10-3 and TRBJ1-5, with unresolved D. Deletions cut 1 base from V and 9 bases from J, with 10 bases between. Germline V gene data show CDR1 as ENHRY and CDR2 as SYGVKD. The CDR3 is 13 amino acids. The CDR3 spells CAISELIRRPQHF. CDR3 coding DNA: TGTGCCATCAGTGAGTTAATTCGCCGGCCCCAGCATTTT.

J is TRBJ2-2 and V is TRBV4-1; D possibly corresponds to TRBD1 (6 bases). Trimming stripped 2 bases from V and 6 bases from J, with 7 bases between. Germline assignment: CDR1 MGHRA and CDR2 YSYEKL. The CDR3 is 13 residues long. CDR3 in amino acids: CASSQRTAGELFF. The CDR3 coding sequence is TGCGCCAGCAGCCAAAGGACAGCCGGGGAGCTGTTTTTT.

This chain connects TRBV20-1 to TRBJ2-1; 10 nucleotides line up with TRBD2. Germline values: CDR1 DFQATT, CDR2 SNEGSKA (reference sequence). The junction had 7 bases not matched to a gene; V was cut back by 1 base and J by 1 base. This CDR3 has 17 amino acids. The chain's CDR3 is CSARVLAGDSSYNEQFF. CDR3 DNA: TGCAGTGCTAGAGTTCTAGCGGGAGATTCATCCTACAATGAGCAGTTCTTC.